The 28 T cell receptor beta chains below were found in one sample sequenced in a study of Ad26.COV2.S vaccination and SARS-CoV-2 variants. Generated by immunoSEQ multiplex PCR, the TCRdb table keeps only in-frame clones and is missing some. The table has 350,000 to 400,000 clones, around nine tenths seen once. The treatment: 15 to 20 received Ad26.COV2.S at low or high dose, single or two shots; roughly 5 received placebo; per-sample allocation not given. Following the first vaccine or placebo injection, samples were taken on day 63. Sequencing was performed on peripheral blood, taken in a trial of Ad26.COV2.S vaccine versus placebo. These TCRs come from a person between 18 and 59 years old who received the Ad26.COV2.S COVID-19 vaccine or a placebo.

The rearrangement uses TRBV6-5 and TRBJ1-1; D gene uncertain. V was clipped by 7 bases and J by 3 bases, with 9 bases between them. The CDR3 loop spans 12 amino acids. Germline values: CDR1 MNHEY, CDR2 SVGAGI. The CDR3 DNA is TGTGCCAGCAAAGAGTGGGACACTGAAGCTTTCTTT. Its translation: CASKEWDTEAFF.

This chain uses TRBV11-3 with TRBJ2-7; D gene uncertain. The length of the CDR3 is 12 residues. Trimming removed 5 bases from V and 0 bases from J, with 5 bases in between. Germline CDR1 is SGHNT and CDR2 is YENEEA. CDR3 coding DNA: TGTGCCAGCAGCCCCGACTCCTACGAGCAGTACTTC. Amino acid sequence: CASSPDSYEQYF.

The V gene is TRBV11-2, the J gene TRBJ2-1; D is undetermined. The V and J ends lost 0 bases and 4 bases respectively, with 10 bases between them. Germline V gives CDR1 SGHAT, CDR2 FQNNGV. CDR3 length: 15 residues. CDR3 region: CASSLDRGLYNEQFF. CDR3 in DNA: TGTGCCAGCAGCTTAGATCGAGGTCTTTACAATGAGCAGTTCTTC.

V and J are TRBV11-2 and TRBJ2-7; D not resolved. V was pared by 5 bases and J by 2 bases, with 4 bases between. Germline V lookup: CDR1 SGHAT, CDR2 FQNNGV. The CDR3 is 11 residues long. CDR3 loop: CASSGTYEQYF. In DNA form, the CDR3 reads TGTGCCAGCAGCGGGACCTACGAGCAGTACTTC. Full variable domain (rest looked up from reference TRBV11-2 and TRBJ2-7): EAGVAQSPRYKIIEKRQSVAFWCNPISGHATLYWYQQILGQGPKLLIQFQNNGVVDDSQLPKDRFSAERLKGVDSTLKIQPAKLEDSAVYLCASSGTYEQYFGPGTRLTVT.

V usage is TRBV15 and J usage is TRBJ2-6; unclear D gene. Germline V lookup: CDR1 LNHNV, CDR2 YYDKDF (reference sequence). The CDR3 spans 15 residues. V lost 0 bases and J lost 2, with 5 bases in between. CDR3 region: CATSRDGAGANVLTF. DNA of the CDR3: TGTGCCACCAGCAGAGATGGGGCTGGGGCCAACGTCCTGACTTTC.

The rearrangement links TRBV11-1 to TRBJ2-7, with D unresolved. Trimming cost V 3 bases and J 6 bases, with 15 bases left between them. The CDR3 runs to 14 residues. Germline V lookup: CDR1 SGHAT, CDR2 FQDESV (reference sequence). CDR3 in amino acids: CASSLGFKASEQYF. In nucleotides, the CDR3 is TGTGCCAGCAGCTTGGGATTTAAAGCTTCCGAGCAGTACTTC.

This clone showed up just once. The chain is built from TRBV27 and TRBJ2-7, with TRBD1 identical over 9 bases. Germline-derived CDR1 and CDR2 are MNHEY and SMNVEV (reference sequence). Trimming removed 6 bases from V and 6 bases from J; junction bases left unmatched: 3. The CDR3 spans 12 residues. This chain's CDR3 is CASSRTGVEQYF. The CDR3 DNA reads TGTGCCAGCAGCCGGACAGGGGTCGAGCAGTACTTC.

In the case of this clone: Other DNA sequences from this sample encode an identical CDR3 as well. The rearrangement uses TRBV11-3 and TRBJ2-1; D gene unclear. Germline CDR1 is SGHNT and CDR2 is YENEEA. CDR3 length: 13 residues. V was cut by 5 bases and J by 0 bases, with 5 bases left in between. The CDR3 spells CASSPSSYNEQFF. The CDR3 bases are TGTGCCAGCAGCCCAAGCTCCTACAATGAGCAGTTCTTC. Looking up the rest from reference TRBV11-3 and TRBJ2-1 gives the full variable domain: EAGVVQSPRYKIIEKKQPVAFWCNPISGHNTLYWYLQNLGQGPELLIRYENEEAVDDSQLPKDRFSAERLKGVDSTLKIQPAELGDSAVYLCASSPSSYNEQFFGPGTRLTVL.

The chain combines TRBV4-2 with TRBJ2-2; 7 bases fit TRBD2. Unmatched junction bases numbered 0, after V lost 1 base and J lost 4 bases. CDR1 and CDR2 from the germline V gene are LGHNA and YNFKEQ. The CDR3 consists of 14 residues. The CDR3 is CASSQVAGTGELFF. Here the CDR3 DNA reads TGTGCCAGCAGCCAAGTAGCGGGCACCGGGGAGCTGTTTTTT.

The chain couples TRBV3-1 (or the pseudogene TRBV3-2) to TRBJ1-3; D gene ambiguous. Germline V gene data show CDR1 as LGHDT and CDR2 as YNNKEL (reference sequence). V was cut by 0 bases and J by 0 bases, with 9 bases left in between. This CDR3 contains 16 residues. The CDR3 DNA is TGTGCCAGCAGCCAAGATCTTGGTTTCTCTGGAAACACCATATATTTT. This codes for CASSQDLGFSGNTIYF.

CDR3 sequence: CASSPPGGVGNEQFF. DNA of the CDR3: TGTGCCAGCTCACCACCAGGGGGCGTGGGCAATGAGCAGTTCTTC. The chain couples TRBV18 to TRBJ2-1; TRBD1 agrees at 7 bases. The CDR3 runs to 15 residues. V shed 0 bases and J 6 bases; nucleotides not matched to a gene: 5. Germline V gene lookup returns CDR1 KGHSH and CDR2 LQKENI.

In its sample, this clone was seen once. This chain connects TRBV5-1 to TRBJ2-7; 11 bases agree with TRBD2. This CDR3 is built from 16 residues. The V gene end was trimmed by 4 bases and the J gene end by 4 bases; junction bases not matched to a gene: 10. Germline CDR1 reads SGHRS; CDR2 reads YFSETQ. This chain's CDR3 is CASSATSGSLIYEQYF. As DNA, the CDR3 is TGCGCCAGCAGCGCAACTAGCGGGAGTCTGATATACGAGCAGTACTTC.

This clone appeared a single time. CDR3 region: CASRLRQGAGSYTF. The DNA of the CDR3 is TGTGCCAGCAGGTTACGACAGGGGGCGGGGAGCTACACCTTC. This sequence joins TRBV5-4 and TRBJ1-2; 10 nucleotides agree with TRBD1. V lost 5 bases and J lost 9; bases outside the gene matches: 10. The CDR3 loop spans 14 amino acids. The germline V gene encodes CDR1 SGHNT and CDR2 YYREEE (reference sequence). Full variable domain (rest looked up from reference TRBV5-4 and TRBJ1-2): ETGVTQSPTHLIKTRGQQVTLRCSSQSGHNTVSWYQQALGQGPQFIFQYYREEENGRGNFPPRFSGLQFPNYSSELNVNALELDDSALYLCASRLRQGAGSYTFGSGTRLTVV.

This chain joins TRBV6-6 and TRBJ2-7; TRBD2 agrees at 12 bases. CDR1 is MNHNY and CDR2 is SVGAGI in the germline V gene (reference sequence). The J segment lost 5 bases and the V segment lost 2 bases, leaving 4 bases of the junction unmatched. This CDR3 spans 15 amino acids. CDR3 protein: CASSYGLAGSHEQYF. The CDR3 region has the DNA TGTGCCAGCAGTTACGGACTAGCGGGATCCCACGAGCAGTACTTC.

This clone has a single count. The chain joins TRBV4-1 to TRBJ2-3; maybe TRBD2 (5 bases). The CDR3 has 17 residues. Trimming left V 0 bases short and J 1 base short, with 14 bases between. Germline CDR1 and CDR2: MGHRA and YSYEKL. CDR3 residues: CASSQDFRRRRTDTQYF. CDR3 bases: TGCGCCAGCAGCCAAGACTTCCGGAGGAGGCGCACAGATACGCAGTATTTT.

J is TRBJ1-1 and V is TRBV28; unclear D gene. The germline CDR1 and CDR2 sequences are MDHEN and SYDVKM. Trimming removed 2 bases at V and 10 bases at J, with 11 bases between. The CDR3 runs to 12 residues. The CDR3 nucleotides read TGTGCCAGCAGTTTAGGTACGCCGGGAGCTTTCTTT. It is translated as CASSLGTPGAFF.

As for this clone: Additional DNA sequences in this sample encode the identical CDR3. The chain links TRBV9 to TRBJ2-1; D is unclear. Trimming took 0 bases from V and 4 from J, leaving 5 bases between them. The CDR3 runs to 13 residues. Germline lookup yields CDR1 SGDLS and CDR2 YYNGEE. This CDR3 reads CASSVASYNEQFF. The CDR3 nucleotides are TGTGCCAGCAGCGTAGCTTCATACAATGAGCAGTTCTTC.

This chain joins TRBV24-1 and TRBJ1-5; 8 bases line up with TRBD1. CDR1 and CDR2 (germline): KGHDR, SFDVKD. The J segment lost 1 base and the V segment lost 0 bases, leaving 4 bases of the junction unmatched. The CDR3 covers 17 residues. The CDR3 sequence is CATSDLPRQGSNQPQHF. CDR3 nucleotide sequence: TGTGCCACCAGTGATTTGCCGCGACAGGGGAGCAATCAGCCCCAGCATTTT.

In this sample, this clone turned up once. The chain recombines TRBV6-6 with TRBJ2-6; D ambiguous. V was shortened by 8 bases and J by 0 bases, with 11 bases between the two germline ends. This CDR3 region has 15 residues. CDR1 and CDR2 (germline): MNHNY, SVGAGI (reference sequence). The CDR3 DNA reads TGTGCCAGCTATGGGGTCCTCTCTGGGGCCAACGTCCTGACTTTC. As protein: CASYGVLSGANVLTF.

V usage is TRBV20-1 and J usage is TRBJ2-7, with 12 bases identical to TRBD2. With 3 bases clipped from V and 5 bases from J, the junction kept 8 bases outside the gene matches. CDR3 size: 15 residues. Per germline, CDR1 DFQATT and CDR2 SNEGSKA (reference sequence). The CDR3 nucleotides are TGCAGTGCTAGTACTGTGACTAGCGGGAGAAACGAGCAGTACTTC. This encodes CSASTVTSGRNEQYF.

CDR3 coding DNA: TGTGCCAGCAGCTTAGGCAAGGGGCGCGGTAAACTGTTTTTT. It is translated as CASSLGKGRGKLFF. The J gene is TRBJ1-4, the V gene TRBV13, with a possible D match to TRBD1 (5 bases). Germline CDR1 reads PRHDT; CDR2 reads FYEKMQ (reference sequence). V was clipped by 0 bases and J by 11 bases, with 13 bases between them. This CDR3 has 14 residues.

The gene calls are TRBV7-3 and TRBJ1-1; D gene ambiguous. V lost 5 bases and J lost 6, with 13 bases in between. There are 13 residues in the CDR3. Germline CDR1 and CDR2: SGHTA and FQGTGA. The CDR3 spells CASSHGGVAEAFF. The CDR3 DNA reads as TGTGCCAGCAGCCACGGTGGGGTTGCTGAAGCTTTCTTT.

The chain couples TRBV15 to TRBJ2-1; TRBD2 matches at 8 bases. CDR1 is LNHNV, CDR2 YYDKDF, per germline (reference sequence). V dropped 2 bases and J dropped 7; count of bases not matched to a gene: 13. This CDR3 has 17 residues. CDR3 DNA sequence: TGTGCCACCAGCAGAACAGGACTAGCCCTAATGGGGAATGAGCAGTTCTTC. Protein: CATSRTGLALMGNEQFF. Looking up the rest from reference TRBV15 and TRBJ2-1 gives the full variable domain: DAMVIQNPRYQVTQFGKPVTLSCSQTLNHNVMYWYQQKSSQAPKLLFHYYDKDFNNEADTPDNFQSRRPNTSFCFLDIRSPGLGDTAMYLCATSRTGLALMGNEQFFGPGTRLTVL.

V usage is TRBV12-3 or TRBV12-4 and J usage is TRBJ1-5; D may be TRBD1 (6 bases). The V end was cut by 5 bases, the J end by 4 bases, with 9 bases between. The CDR3 sequence is 13 residues long. The CDR3 region is CASSVQGNQPQHF. The CDR3, as DNA: TGTGCCAGCAGTGTTCAGGGGAATCAGCCCCAGCATTTT.

The V and J genes are TRBV29-1 and TRBJ1-1; tentative D call: TRBD1 (6 bases). Germline V lookup: CDR1 SQVTM, CDR2 ANQGSEA. The CDR3 spans 13 residues. Between the trimmed V and J ends, which lost 8 bases and 1 base, there was a span of 14 bases. CDR3 DNA: TGCAGCATCGGACAGTCTTCGAACACTGAAGCTTTCTTT. This codes for CSIGQSSNTEAFF.

J is TRBJ1-3 and V is TRBV9; D ambiguous. V shed 0 bases and J shed 0 bases, with 13 bases lying between them. The CDR3 has 17 amino acids. CDR1 SGDLS and CDR2 YYNGEE come from the germline V gene. The CDR3 coding sequence is TGTGCCAGCAGCGTAGAGGGCGGGGTGAGCTCTGGAAACACCATATATTTT. It translates to CASSVEGGVSSGNTIYF.

The chain uses TRBV4-1 and TRBJ2-1; 11 bases map to TRBD1. With V trimmed by 1 base and J by 0 bases, 2 bases remained unmatched. This CDR3 contains 17 residues. In germline, CDR1 is MGHRA, CDR2 YSYEKL. The CDR3 spells CASSQGGTGGSYNEQFF. As DNA, the CDR3 is TGCGCCAGCAGCCAAGGCGGGACAGGGGGCTCCTACAATGAGCAGTTCTTC.

This chain connects TRBV4-1 to TRBJ2-7; the D gene is possibly TRBD1 (5 bases). The V end lost 3 bases, the J end lost 4 bases, and 10 bases lay between the germline ends. This CDR3 is built from 13 residues. CDR1 MGHRA and CDR2 YSYEKL come from the germline V gene. The CDR3 bases are TGCGCCAGCAGCCATAGGGGATCTTACGAGCAGTACTTC. Translation gives CASSHRGSYEQYF.